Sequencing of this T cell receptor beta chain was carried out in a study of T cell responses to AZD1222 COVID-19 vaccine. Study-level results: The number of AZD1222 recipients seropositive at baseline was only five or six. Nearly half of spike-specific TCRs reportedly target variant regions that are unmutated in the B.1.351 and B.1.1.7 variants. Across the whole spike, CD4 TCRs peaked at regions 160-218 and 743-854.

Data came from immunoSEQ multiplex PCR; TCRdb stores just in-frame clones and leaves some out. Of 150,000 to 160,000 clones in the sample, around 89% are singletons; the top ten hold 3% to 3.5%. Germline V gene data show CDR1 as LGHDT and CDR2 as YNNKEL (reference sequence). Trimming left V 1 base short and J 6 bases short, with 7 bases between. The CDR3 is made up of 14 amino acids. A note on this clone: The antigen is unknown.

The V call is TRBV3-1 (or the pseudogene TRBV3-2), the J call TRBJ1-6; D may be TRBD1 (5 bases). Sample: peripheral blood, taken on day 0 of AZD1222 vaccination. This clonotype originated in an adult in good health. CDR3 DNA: TGTGCCAGCAGCCAAGGACAGCTTAATTCACCCCTCCACTTT. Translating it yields CASSQGQLNSPLHF.